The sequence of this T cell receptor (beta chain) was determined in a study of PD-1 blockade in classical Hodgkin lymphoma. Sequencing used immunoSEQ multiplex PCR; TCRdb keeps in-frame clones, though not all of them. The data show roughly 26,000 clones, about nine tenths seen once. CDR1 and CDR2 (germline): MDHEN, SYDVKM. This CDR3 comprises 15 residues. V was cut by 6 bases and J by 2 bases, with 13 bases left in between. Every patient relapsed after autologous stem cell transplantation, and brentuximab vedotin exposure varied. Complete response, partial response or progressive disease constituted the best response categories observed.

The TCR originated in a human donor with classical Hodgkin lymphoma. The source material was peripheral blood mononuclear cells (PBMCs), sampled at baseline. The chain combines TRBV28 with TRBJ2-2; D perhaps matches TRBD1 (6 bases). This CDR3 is CASSLPGQNTGELFF. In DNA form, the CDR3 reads TGTGCCAGCAGCCTCCCGGGACAAAACACCGGGGAGCTGTTTTTT.